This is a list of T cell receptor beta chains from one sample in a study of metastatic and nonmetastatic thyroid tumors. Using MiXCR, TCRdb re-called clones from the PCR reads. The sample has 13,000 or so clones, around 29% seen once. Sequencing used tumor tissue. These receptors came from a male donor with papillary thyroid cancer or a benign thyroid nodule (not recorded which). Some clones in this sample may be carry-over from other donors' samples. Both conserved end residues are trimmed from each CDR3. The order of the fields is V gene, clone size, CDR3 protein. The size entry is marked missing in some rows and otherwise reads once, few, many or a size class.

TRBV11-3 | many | ASSLASLPTGELF
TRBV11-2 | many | ASSLGQTSPLH
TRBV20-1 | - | SALKGGSTDTLY
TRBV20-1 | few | SATRGHEQY
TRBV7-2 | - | ASSASYGEPQH
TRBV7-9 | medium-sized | ASSLDTYNEQF
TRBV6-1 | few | ASSESTENTGELF
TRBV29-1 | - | SVEGWHGRSDTQY
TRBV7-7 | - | ASSLAAWQPNTEAF
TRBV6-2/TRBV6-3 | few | ASSYGTSAYEQY
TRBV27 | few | APGLAGADEQF
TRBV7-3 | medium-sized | ASSIRQGGNDEQF
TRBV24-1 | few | ATSEASLETQY
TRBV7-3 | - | ASSLTTGGSDTQY